The sequence of this T cell receptor beta chain was determined in a study of metastatic and nonmetastatic thyroid tumors. The wider study: Repertoire comparisons spanned blood and tumor or nodule tissue from malignant and benign thyroid patients. Study observations and caveats: According to reports, the diversity of TCR beta was significantly higher in malignant thyroid tumors than in benign nodules, and this held in both blood and tumor samples.

Authors' data handling: The authors used CDR3 differences across clinicopathological groups to build a distant-metastasis classifier for papillary thyroid cancer. MiXCR re-clonotyped the PCR reads for TCRdb. For this entry, the V and J calls and clone size follow TCRdb and not the study's own pipeline. The top ten hold 17% of the sample, which has tens of thousands of clones, 13% seen once. Each patient went into thyroid surgery without having received any treatment. This clone was seen more than once but under ten times. Its antigen is not known. Relative to the germline gene, one junction end is altered; a read error may explain this. This TCR derives from a female donor with papillary thyroid cancer or a benign thyroid nodule (not recorded which). Some clones in this sample may be carry-over from other donors' samples. Material for sequencing was blood.

CDR3 residues: CSARVQGGKLAKNIRYF. The CDR3 nucleotides are TGCAGTGCTAGAGTCCAGGGGGGGAAACTAGCCAAAAACATTCGGTACTTC. The chain employs TRBV20-1 and TRBJ2-4; perhaps D is TRBD1 or TRBD2 (7 bases each). From germline, CDR1 is DFQATT and CDR2 SNEGSKA (reference sequence). There are 17 residues in the CDR3.